This T cell receptor beta chain was observed in a study of memory CD4+ T cells and cytomegalovirus serostatus. Concerning this clone itself: Its antigen is still unknown.

Findings and limits, study-wide: The CMV-associated TCR signature appears largely within the CD4+ memory repertoire. Of more than 150 reported CMV TCRbeta sequences, some 67 were found in memory CD4+ repertoires.

As handled by the study authors: After removing out-of-frame reads, under 2.5 million distinct TCRbeta sequences remained. Sequenced by immunoSEQ multiplex PCR; TCRdb stores in-frame clones only, minus some. V and J calls plus clone size are reproduced from that table; the DNA served to infer D and trimming. The sample shows about 75,000 clones, roughly three quarters of them seen only once. The sort gate was single viable CD3+CD4+CD8-CD45RO+ cells for memory CD4+ T cells. The receptor was derived from an adult in good health and CMV-seropositive. The sequenced sample was memory CD4+ T cells from blood.

CDR3 amino acids: CASSLDPPSAKNIQYF. The DNA of the CDR3 is TGTGCCAGCAGCTTAGATCCCCCTAGCGCCAAAAACATTCAGTACTTC. The chain employs TRBV11-3 and TRBJ2-4; TRBD2 is a possible D gene (5 bases). The ends were cut back, 0 bases at V and 1 base at J, with 10 bases in the middle. This CDR3 contains 16 residues. Germline V lookup: CDR1 SGHNT, CDR2 YENEEA.